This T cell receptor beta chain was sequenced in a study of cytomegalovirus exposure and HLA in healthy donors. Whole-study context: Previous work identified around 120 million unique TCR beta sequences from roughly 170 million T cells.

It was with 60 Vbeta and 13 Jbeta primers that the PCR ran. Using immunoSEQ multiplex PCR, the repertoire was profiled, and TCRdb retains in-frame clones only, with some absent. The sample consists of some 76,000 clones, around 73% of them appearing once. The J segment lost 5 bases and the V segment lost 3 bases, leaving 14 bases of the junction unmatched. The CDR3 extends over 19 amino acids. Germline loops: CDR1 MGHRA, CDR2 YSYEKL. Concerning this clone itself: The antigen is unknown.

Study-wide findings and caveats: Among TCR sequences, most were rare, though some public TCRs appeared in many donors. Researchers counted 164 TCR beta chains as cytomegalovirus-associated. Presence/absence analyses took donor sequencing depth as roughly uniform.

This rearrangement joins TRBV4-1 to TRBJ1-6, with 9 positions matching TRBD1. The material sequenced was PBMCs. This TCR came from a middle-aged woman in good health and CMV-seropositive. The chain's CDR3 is CASSHVGTGPPIHNSPLHF. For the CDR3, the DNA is TGCGCCAGCAGCCATGTCGGGACAGGGCCGCCGATCCATAATTCACCCCTCCACTTT.